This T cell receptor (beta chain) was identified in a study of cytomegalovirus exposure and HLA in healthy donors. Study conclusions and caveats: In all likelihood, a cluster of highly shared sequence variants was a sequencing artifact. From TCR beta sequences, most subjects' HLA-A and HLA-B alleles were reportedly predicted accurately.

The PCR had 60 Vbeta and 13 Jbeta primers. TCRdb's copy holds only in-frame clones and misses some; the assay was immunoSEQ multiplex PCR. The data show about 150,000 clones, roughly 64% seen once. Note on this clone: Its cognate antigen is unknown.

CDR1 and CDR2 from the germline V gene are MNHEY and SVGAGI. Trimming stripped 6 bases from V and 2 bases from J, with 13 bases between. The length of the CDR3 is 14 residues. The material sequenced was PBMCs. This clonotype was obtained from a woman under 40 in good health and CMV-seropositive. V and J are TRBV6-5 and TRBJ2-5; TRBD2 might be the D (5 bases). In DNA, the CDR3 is TGTGCCAGCAGGGAGAGCGGCGCTCAAGAGACCCAGTACTTC. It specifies CASRESGAQETQYF.